This is a list of T cell receptor beta chains from one sample in a study of early T cells in non-severe SARS-CoV-2 infection. TCRdb called the 5' RACE reads again in MiXCR, with one record for every CDR3 protein. The sample includes 84,000 or so distinct CDR3 sequences, roughly 13% of them seen just once. The specimen sequenced was whole blood. The source is an adult who was a healthcare worker with PCR-confirmed SARS-CoV-2 infection or an uninfected control (not recorded which). Both conserved end residues are part of each CDR3. A D gene is named only where the DNA matches it firmly. Rows may omit the clone size; those that give it use once, few, many or a size class.

.	TRBV5-1	.	TRBJ2-3	TGCGCCAGCAGCTCGGGGGTTGGCACAGATACGCAGTATTTT	CASSSGVGTDTQYF
.	TRBV20-1	many	TRBJ2-2	TGCAGTGCTAGGGATCGGGGGGCCACCGGGGAGCTGTTTTTT	CSARDRGATGELFF
TRBD1	TRBV5-1	.	TRBJ1-2	TGCGCCAGCAGTCCGACAGGGGCCAACTATGGCTACACCTTC	CASSPTGANYGYTF
.	TRBV19	few	TRBJ2-3	TGTGCCAGTAGGTCTAGAGGGCCAGATACGCAGTATTTT	CASRSRGPDTQYF
.	TRBV7-8	few	TRBJ2-2	TGTGCCAGCAGCTTAGCGCGCGCGAACACCGGGGAGCTGTTTTTT	CASSLARANTGELFF
.	TRBV11-2	many	TRBJ1-2	TGTGCCAGCAGCTTAGAGACAGTGGGATATGGCTACACCTTC	CASSLETVGYGYTF
.	TRBV9	.	TRBJ1-2	TGTGCCAGCAGCGTAGACGGACTCGCTAACTATGGCTACACCTTC	CASSVDGLANYGYTF
TRBD1	TRBV20-1	.	TRBJ2-7	TGCAGTGCTGGGACAGGGATCGCCTACGAGCAGTACTTC	CSAGTGIAYEQYF
.	TRBV7-2	few	TRBJ1-3	TGTGCCAGCAGCTTAGCGGCGGGACCCTCTGGAAACACCATATATTTT	CASSLAAGPSGNTIYF
.	TRBV7-9	.	TRBJ2-7	TGTGCCAGCAGCTTAAGCCGACTCGGACATCAGAACGAGCAGTACTTC	CASSLSRLGHQNEQYF
.	TRBV5-1	few	TRBJ1-1	TGCGCCAGCAGCTTGGATGGACAGTATCTGAACACTGAAGCTTTCTTT	CASSLDGQYLNTEAFF
.	TRBV7-9	few	TRBJ1-5	TGTGCCAGCAGCTTCGTGGGTCAGTATAGCAATCAGCCCCAGCATTTT	CASSFVGQYSNQPQHF
TRBD1	TRBV20-1	.	TRBJ2-1	TGCAGTGCTAGAAGGACAGGGGTTTACAATGAGCAGTTCTTC	CSARRTGVYNEQFF
TRBD1	TRBV4-2	.	TRBJ1-6	TGTGCCAGCAGCCAAACCCGGGACAGGGGGCCACCCCTCCACTTT	CASSQTRDRGPPLHF
.	TRBV7-3	.	TRBJ1-6	TGTGCCAGCAGTCTTTTGGCTCGGCGCGTCAATTCACCCCTCCACTTT	CASSLLARRVNSPLHF
.	TRBV20-1	few	TRBJ1-5	TGCAGTGCTAGGAACACAGGGATAAATCAGCCCCAGCATTTT	CSARNTGINQPQHF
TRBD1	TRBV7-8	many	TRBJ1-2	TGTGCCAGCAGCTTTCAAGGGGGCCTTAACTATGGCTACACCTTC	CASSFQGGLNYGYTF
.	TRBV19	few	TRBJ2-3	TGTGCCAGTAGTCACTCCCCCGGGGGCGAGAGGAGTCCAACAGATACGCAGTATTTT	CASSHSPGGERSPTDTQYF
.	TRBV2	.	TRBJ2-5	TGTGCCAGCAGCGTAGTGATACAAGAGACCCAGTACTTC	CASSVVIQETQYF
.	TRBV5-1	few	TRBJ2-3	TGCGCCAGCAGCGAGGGCGGAGGCACAGATACGCAGTATTTT	CASSEGGGTDTQYF
TRBD2	TRBV6-2/TRBV6-3	few	TRBJ2-2	TGTGCCAGCAGTTACTCGACTAGCGGGGGGGTTAACACCGGGGAGCTGTTTTTT	CASSYSTSGGVNTGELFF
.	TRBV12-3/TRBV12-4	few	TRBJ2-2	TGTGCCAGCCGGGGACACCAGAACACCGGGGAGCTGTTTTTT	CASRGHQNTGELFF
TRBD2	TRBV11-2	few	TRBJ2-1	TGTGCCAGCAGCTTCTCCCGCGGGGCGGGGGGACGCAATGAGCAGTTCTTC	CASSFSRGAGGRNEQFF